These 3 T cell receptor beta chains share one sample of origin, sequenced in a study of T cells after yellow fever vaccination. One entry per CDR3 protein, called by TCRdb with MiXCR from the 5' RACE reads. The profile covers fewer than 650,000 distinct CDR3 sequences, with 21% appearing a single time and about 15% taken by the ten largest. This material consisted of PBMCs, taken less than 25 days after the first yellow fever vaccination. The receptors derive from a man between 18 and 35 years old who received the YFV17D yellow fever vaccine.

This sequence joins TRBV12-3 or TRBV12-4 and TRBJ2-1; 9 bases match TRBD1. CDR3 length equals 14 residues. The J segment lost 7 bases and the V segment lost 7 bases, leaving 8 bases of the junction unmatched. The CDR3, as DNA: TGTGCCAGCAACCCGGACAGGGGCGGGAATGAGCAGTTCTTC. It translates to CASNPDRGGNEQFF.

The chain recombines TRBV2 with TRBJ2-5, with TRBD2 identical over 10 bases. The trim removed 4 bases at V and 4 bases at J, leaving 21 bases unmatched. Germline V gives CDR1 SNHLY, CDR2 FYNNEI. This CDR3 region has 20 residues. CDR3 coding DNA: TGTGCCAGCAGTGTGCCTAGCGGGGGCCAAGCGTCCCAACAAGGAGAGACCCAGTACTTC. Its translation: CASSVPSGGQASQQGETQYF.

This clonotype turned up a few times. This rearrangement joins TRBV7-9 to TRBJ1-5; D ambiguous. The CDR3 spans 14 residues. Germline loops: CDR1 SEHNR, CDR2 FQNEAQ (reference sequence). Trimming stripped 0 bases from V and 5 bases from J, with 8 bases between. The CDR3 DNA follows: TGTGCCAGCAGCTTAGCGCCGGTCGATCAGCCCCAGCATTTT. This translates into CASSLAPVDQPQHF.